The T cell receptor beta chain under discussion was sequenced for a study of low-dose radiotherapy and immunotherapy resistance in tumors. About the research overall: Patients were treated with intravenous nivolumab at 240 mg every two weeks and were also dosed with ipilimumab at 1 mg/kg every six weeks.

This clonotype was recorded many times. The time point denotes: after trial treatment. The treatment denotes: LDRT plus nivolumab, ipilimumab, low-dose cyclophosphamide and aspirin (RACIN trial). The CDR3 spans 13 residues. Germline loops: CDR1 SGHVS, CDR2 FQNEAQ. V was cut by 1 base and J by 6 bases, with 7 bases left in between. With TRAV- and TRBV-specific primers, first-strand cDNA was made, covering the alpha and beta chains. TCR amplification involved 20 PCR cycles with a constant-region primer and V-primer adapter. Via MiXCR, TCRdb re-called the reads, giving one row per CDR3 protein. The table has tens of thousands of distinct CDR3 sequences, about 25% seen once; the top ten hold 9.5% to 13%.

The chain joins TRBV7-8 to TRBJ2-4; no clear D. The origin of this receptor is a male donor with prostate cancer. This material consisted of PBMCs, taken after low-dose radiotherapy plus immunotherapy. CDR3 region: CASSLEQPNIQYF. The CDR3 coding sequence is TGTGCCAGCAGCTTAGAACAGCCAAACATTCAGTACTTC.